The 6 T cell receptor beta chains listed next were all sequenced from one sample in a study of cytomegalovirus exposure and HLA in healthy donors. The PCR employed 60 Vbeta primers together with 13 Jbeta primers. TCRdb's table, derived via immunoSEQ multiplex PCR, lists solely in-frame clones and lacks some. The sample lists about 150,000 clones, around three fifths occurring once. Source material: PBMCs. These receptors were obtained from a woman younger than 45 in good health and CMV-seropositive.

As DNA, the CDR3 is TGTGCCAGCAGCTTAGGACATGCATCTCGAGAGACCCAGTACTTC. Translating gives CASSLGHASRETQYF. This chain uses TRBV13 with TRBJ2-5; the D is unclear. In germline, CDR1 is PRHDT, CDR2 FYEKMQ (reference sequence). The germline V and J ends were trimmed by 0 bases and 4 bases, with 12 bases remaining between them. The CDR3 runs to 15 residues.

This clone has just a few counts. The chain links TRBV29-1 to TRBJ2-1, with D possibly being TRBD2 (6 bases). The CDR3 covers 16 residues. The V and J ends lost 0 bases and 0 bases respectively, with 12 bases between them. Germline V gene data show CDR1 as SQVTM and CDR2 as ANQGSEA. CDR3 coding DNA: TGCAGCGTTGAAGATCCAGGGCGGGGCTCCTACAATGAGCAGTTCTTC. This codes for CSVEDPGRGSYNEQFF.

This rearrangement joins TRBV29-1 to TRBJ2-1; weak D call: TRBD1 (6 bases). Germline V gene sequence: CDR1 SQVTM, CDR2 ANQGSEA. The CDR3 extends over 15 amino acids. V lost 5 bases, J lost 10 bases, and 24 bases lay in between. Written as DNA, the CDR3 is TGCAGCGTTACCACCCGGACAGATGGAACAAGGGAGCAGTTCTTC. It encodes CSVTTRTDGTREQFF.

The chain carries TRBV7-9 and TRBJ2-2; TRBD2 is a possible D gene (6 bases). The CDR3 totals 18 residues. The germline CDR1 and CDR2 sequences are SEHNR and FQNEAQ (reference sequence). The V and J ends lost 4 bases and 1 base respectively, with 19 bases between them. The CDR3 is CASSSLGWRGGNTGELFF. The CDR3 region has the DNA TGTGCCAGCAGCTCATTGGGATGGAGGGGCGGGAACACCGGGGAGCTGTTTTTT.

This clone appeared a single time. The J gene is TRBJ1-1, the V gene TRBV5-1; 8 positions match TRBD1. The germline gives CDR1 SGHRS, CDR2 YFSETQ. The CDR3 loop spans 14 amino acids. The ends lost 5 bases at V and 0 bases at J; junction bases unmatched: 3. The DNA of the CDR3 is TGCGCCAGCAGGGAACAGGGGGTGAACACTGAAGCTTTCTTT. It codes for CASREQGVNTEAFF.

The rearrangement uses TRBV6-5 and TRBJ2-2; possible D gene TRBD1, 6 bases. Trimming removed 5 bases at V and 0 bases at J, with 7 bases between. The CDR3 has 14 amino acids. Germline CDR1 is MNHEY and CDR2 is SVGAGI. For the CDR3, the DNA is TGTGCCAGCAGTCGACAGGCGAACACCGGGGAGCTGTTTTTT. Its protein product is CASSRQANTGELFF.